The next 15 T cell receptor beta chains were all read from a single sample in a study of CD8 T cells in Susac syndrome. The RNA input was roughly 0.45 to 1 ug, and it was reverse transcribed with random hexamers. TCRdb itself ran the immunoSEQ multiplex PCR reads through MiXCR, one entry per CDR3 protein. The sample holds 40,000 to 55,000 distinct CDR3 sequences, just over 90% seen once. The specimen was CD8+ T cells from PBMCs. These receptors originate from a human donor with multiple sclerosis.

This chain links TRBV29-1 with TRBJ1-3, with a weak D call TRBD1 (5 bases). Germline loops: CDR1 SQVTM, CDR2 ANQGSEA. The CDR3 runs to 14 residues. Trimming pared 4 bases from V and 2 bases from J, leaving 12 bases between. DNA of the CDR3: TGCAGCGTTGGAGCCCAGGGACCTGGAAACACCATATATTTT. Translating gives CSVGAQGPGNTIYF.

The V call is TRBV14, the J call TRBJ2-7, with D possibly TRBD1 on 6 matching bases. Germline assignment: CDR1 SGHDN and CDR2 FVKESK. CDR3 length: 16 residues. Between the trimmed V and J ends, which lost 2 bases and 2 bases, there was a span of 16 bases. The CDR3 region has the DNA TGTGCCAGCAGCCAATCGGGTGGTCGACAGGCCTACGAGCAGTACTTC. Translated: CASSQSGGRQAYEQYF.

The chain combines TRBV13 with TRBJ2-7, with D perhaps being TRBD1 or TRBD2 (7 bases each). V was shortened by 5 bases and J by 5 bases, with 19 bases between the two germline ends. From germline, CDR1 is PRHDT and CDR2 FYEKMQ (reference sequence). The CDR3 has 15 amino acids. This CDR3 is CASSQGGYNFHEQYF. The CDR3 coding sequence is TGTGCCAGCAGCCAGGGGGGGTACAACTTCCACGAGCAGTACTTC.

CDR3 coding DNA: TGTGCCAGCAGCCAGGCGGGACAGCGCACAGATACGCAGTATTTT. Translated: CASSQAGQRTDTQYF. This rearrangement joins TRBV14 to TRBJ2-3; D is possibly TRBD1 (7 bases). The CDR3 is 15 amino acids. Germline loops: CDR1 SGHDN, CDR2 FVKESK. V lost 3 bases to trimming and J lost 1 base, with 11 bases between them.

This sequence joins TRBV25-1 and TRBJ1-4, with 9 nucleotides matching TRBD1. The CDR3 length is 15 residues. CDR1 is MGHDK and CDR2 is SYGVNS in the germline V gene. With 3 bases clipped from V and 5 bases from J, the junction kept 4 bases outside the gene matches. The CDR3 DNA reads TGTGCCAGCAGTGATTCCGGGACAGGGAATGAAAAACTGTTTTTT. Translating gives CASSDSGTGNEKLFF.

The chain is built from TRBV12-3 or TRBV12-4 and TRBJ1-2; TRBD1 is a possible D gene (5 bases). The CDR3 consists of 12 residues. The germline V and J ends were trimmed by 5 bases and 8 bases, with 12 bases remaining between them. DNA for the CDR3: TGTGCCAGCAGTCAAAGGGGAGCAGGCTACACCTTC. It encodes CASSQRGAGYTF.

The V call is TRBV29-1, the J call TRBJ1-1; TRBD1 matches at 7 bases. The CDR3 covers 15 residues. V lost 2 bases, J lost 5 bases, and 11 bases stayed unmatched. Germline CDR1 is SQVTM and CDR2 is ANQGSEA. The CDR3 spells CSVEMGQWTETEAFF. The CDR3 coding sequence is TGCAGCGTTGAAATGGGACAGTGGACGGAGACTGAAGCTTTCTTT. Full variable domain (missing parts from reference TRBV29-1 and TRBJ1-1): SAVISQKPSRDICQRGTSLTIQCQVDSQVTMMFWYRQQPGQSLTLIATANQGSEATYESGFVIDKFPISRPNLTFSTLTVSNMSPEDSSIYLCSVEMGQWTETEAFFGQGTRLTVV.

The chain carries TRBV3-1 and TRBJ1-1; no reliable D call. Deletions cut 1 base from V and 5 bases from J, with 23 bases between. CDR1 LGHDT and CDR2 YNNKEL come from the germline V gene (reference sequence). The CDR3 has 18 amino acids. CDR3 nucleotide sequence: TGTGCCAGCAGCCAAGTAATCGGATTTTCATCGTATGGGACTGAAGCTTTCTTT. The encoded protein is CASSQVIGFSSYGTEAFF.

The J gene is TRBJ2-3, the V gene TRBV27, with D hard to call. This CDR3 spans 14 amino acids. V gave up 7 bases and J gave up 6 bases, with 17 bases separating them. Looked up from germline, CDR1 is MNHEY and CDR2 is SMNVEV (reference sequence). The CDR3 loop is CASTLDGPSDTQYF. Written as DNA, the CDR3 is TGTGCCAGCACCTTAGACGGCCCATCTGATACGCAGTATTTT.

This rearrangement joins TRBV5-6 to TRBJ2-5, with 7 bases that match TRBD1. There are 17 residues in the CDR3. Trimming cost V 3 bases and J 5 bases; bases outside gene matches: 16. Germline V gene data show CDR1 as SGHDT and CDR2 as YYEEEE. The CDR3 DNA reads as TGTGCCAGCAGCTCCCAACCAGACAGGGTTAGGTGGGAGACCCAGTACTTC. This gives the protein CASSSQPDRVRWETQYF.

The gene calls are TRBV20-1 and TRBJ2-7; D is perhaps TRBD2 (5 bases). This CDR3 has 13 amino acids. Trimming stripped 6 bases from V and 0 bases from J, with 12 bases between. Per the germline V gene, CDR1 is DFQATT and CDR2 is SNEGSKA (reference sequence). CDR3 sequence: CSARTAFSYEQYF. The DNA of the CDR3 is TGCAGTGCCAGGACTGCCTTCTCCTACGAGCAGTACTTC.

The chain recombines TRBV19 with TRBJ1-1; unclear D gene. V was shortened by 0 bases and J by 3 bases, with 11 bases between the two germline ends. The CDR3 consists of 15 residues. Germline V CDR1 and CDR2: LNHDA, SQIVND (reference sequence). CDR3: CASSIDRQRYTEAFF. The CDR3 DNA follows: TGTGCCAGTAGTATAGATCGGCAGAGATACACTGAAGCTTTCTTT.

The chain uses TRBV20-1 and TRBJ1-2; TRBD1 might be the D (5 bases). Trimming cost V 1 base and J 14 bases, with 20 bases left between them. In germline, CDR1 is DFQATT, CDR2 SNEGSKA (reference sequence). The CDR3 covers 13 residues. CDR3 DNA sequence: TGCAGTGCTAGAGTGTGGGGACGGACTAGGTGTACCTTC. Translating gives CSARVWGRTRCTF.

The rearrangement uses TRBV29-1 and TRBJ1-2; no definite D call. Germline-derived CDR1 and CDR2 are SQVTM and ANQGSEA. CDR3 length: 8 amino acids. V dropped 4 bases and J dropped 10 bases, with 4 bases sitting between them. The CDR3 here is CSVGHYTF. The CDR3 coding sequence is TGCAGCGTTGGGCACTACACCTTC.

The rearrangement joins TRBV28 to TRBJ2-1; D might be TRBD1 (6 bases). V gave up 2 bases and J gave up 2 bases, with 10 bases separating them. CDR1 and CDR2 from the germline V gene are MDHEN and SYDVKM. The CDR3 loop spans 15 amino acids. CDR3 nucleotide sequence: TGTGCCAGCAGTTTAATGGACAGTGCCTACAATGAGCAGTTCTTC. It encodes CASSLMDSAYNEQFF.